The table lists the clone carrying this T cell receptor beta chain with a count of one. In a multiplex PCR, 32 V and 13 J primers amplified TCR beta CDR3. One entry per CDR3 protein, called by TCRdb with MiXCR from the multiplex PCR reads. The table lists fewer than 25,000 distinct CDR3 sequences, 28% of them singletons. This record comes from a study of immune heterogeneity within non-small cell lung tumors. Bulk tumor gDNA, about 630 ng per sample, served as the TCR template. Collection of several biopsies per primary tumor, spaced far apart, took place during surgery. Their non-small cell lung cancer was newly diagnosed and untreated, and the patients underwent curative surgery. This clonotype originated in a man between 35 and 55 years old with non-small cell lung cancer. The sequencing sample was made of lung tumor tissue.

This CDR3 is CASSLAGTGEKLFF. DNA of the CDR3: TGTGCCAGCAGCTTGGCCGGGACCGGAGAAAAACTGTTTTTT. The V call is TRBV5-4, the J call TRBJ1-4; D is possibly TRBD1 (5 bases). V lost 0 bases and J 8 bases, leaving 11 bases between the germline ends. The CDR3 is 14 amino acids. The germline V gene has CDR1 SGHNT and CDR2 YYREEE (reference sequence).